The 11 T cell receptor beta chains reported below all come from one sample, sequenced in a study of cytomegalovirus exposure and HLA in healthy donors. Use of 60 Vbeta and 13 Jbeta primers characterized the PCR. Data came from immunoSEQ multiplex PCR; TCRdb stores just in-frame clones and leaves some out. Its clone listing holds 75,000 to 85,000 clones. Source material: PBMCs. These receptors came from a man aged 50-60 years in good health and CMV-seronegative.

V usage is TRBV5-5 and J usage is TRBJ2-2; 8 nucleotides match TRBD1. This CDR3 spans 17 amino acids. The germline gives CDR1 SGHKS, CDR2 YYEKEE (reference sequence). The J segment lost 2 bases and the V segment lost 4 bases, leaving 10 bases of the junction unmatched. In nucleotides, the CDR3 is TGTGCCAGCAGCACGCGGACAGGGAACCTCAACACCGGGGAGCTGTTTTTT. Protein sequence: CASSTRTGNLNTGELFF.

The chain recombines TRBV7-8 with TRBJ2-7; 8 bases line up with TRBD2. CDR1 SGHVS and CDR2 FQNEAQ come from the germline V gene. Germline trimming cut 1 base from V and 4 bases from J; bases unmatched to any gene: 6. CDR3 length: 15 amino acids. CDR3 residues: CASSLGGSGVYEQYF. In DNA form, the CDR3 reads TGTGCCAGCAGCTTAGGGGGTAGCGGGGTTTACGAGCAGTACTTC.

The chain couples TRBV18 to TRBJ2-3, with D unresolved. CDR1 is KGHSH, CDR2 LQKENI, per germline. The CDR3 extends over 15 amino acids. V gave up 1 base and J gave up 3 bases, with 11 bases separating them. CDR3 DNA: TGTGCCAGCTCACCACTTCTAGGCGTGACAGATACGCAGTATTTT. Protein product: CASSPLLGVTDTQYF.

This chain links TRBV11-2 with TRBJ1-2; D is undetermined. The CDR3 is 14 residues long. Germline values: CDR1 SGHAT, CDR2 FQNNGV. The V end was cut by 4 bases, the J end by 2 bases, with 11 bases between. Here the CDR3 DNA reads TGTGCCAGCAGCTCTCTTTTAACAAACTATGGCTACACCTTC. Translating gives CASSSLLTNYGYTF.

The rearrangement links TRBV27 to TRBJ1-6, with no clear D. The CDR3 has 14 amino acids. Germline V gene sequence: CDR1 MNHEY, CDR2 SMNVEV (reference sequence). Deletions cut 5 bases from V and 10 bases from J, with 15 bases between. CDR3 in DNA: TGTGCCAGCAGTATTACGGGGTCACAGTCACCCCTCCACTTT. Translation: CASSITGSQSPLHF.

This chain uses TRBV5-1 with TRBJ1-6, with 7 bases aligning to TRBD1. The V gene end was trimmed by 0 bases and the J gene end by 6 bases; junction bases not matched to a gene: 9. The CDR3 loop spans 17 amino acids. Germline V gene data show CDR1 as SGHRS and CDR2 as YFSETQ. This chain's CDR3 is CASSLGLSGGSNSPLHF. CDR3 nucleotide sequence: TGCGCCAGCAGCTTGGGTTTGTCAGGGGGTAGTAATTCACCCCTCCACTTT.

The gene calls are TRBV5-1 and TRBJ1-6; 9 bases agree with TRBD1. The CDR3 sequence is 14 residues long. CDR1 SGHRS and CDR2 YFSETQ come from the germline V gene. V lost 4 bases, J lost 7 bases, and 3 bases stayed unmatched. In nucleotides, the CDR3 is TGCGCCAGCAGCCCCGGGACAGGGAATTCACCCCTCCACTTT. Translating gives CASSPGTGNSPLHF.

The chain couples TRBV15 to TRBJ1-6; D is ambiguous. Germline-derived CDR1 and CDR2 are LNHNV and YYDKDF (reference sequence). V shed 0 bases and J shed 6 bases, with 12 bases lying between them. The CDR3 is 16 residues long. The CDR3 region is CATSRDGGYGNSPLHF. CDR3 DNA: TGTGCCACCAGCAGAGACGGAGGCTACGGTAATTCACCCCTCCACTTT. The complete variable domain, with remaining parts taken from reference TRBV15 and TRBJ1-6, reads DAMVIQNPRYQVTQFGKPVTLSCSQTLNHNVMYWYQQKSSQAPKLLFHYYDKDFNNEADTPDNFQSRRPNTSFCFLDIRSPGLGDTAMYLCATSRDGGYGNSPLHFGNGTRLTVT.

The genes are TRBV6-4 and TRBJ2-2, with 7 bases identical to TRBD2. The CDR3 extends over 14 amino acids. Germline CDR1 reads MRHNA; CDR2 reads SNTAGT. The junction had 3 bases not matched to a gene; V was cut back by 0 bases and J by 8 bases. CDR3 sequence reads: CASSDSPRGGELFF. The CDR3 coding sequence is TGTGCCAGCAGTGACTCCCCGCGGGGGGGGGAGCTGTTTTTT.

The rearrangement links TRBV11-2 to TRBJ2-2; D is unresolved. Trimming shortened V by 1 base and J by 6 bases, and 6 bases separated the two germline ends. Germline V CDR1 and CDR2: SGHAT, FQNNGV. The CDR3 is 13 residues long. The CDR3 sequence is CASSLGQAGELFF. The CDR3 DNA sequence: TGTGCCAGCAGCTTAGGCCAGGCCGGGGAGCTGTTTTTT.

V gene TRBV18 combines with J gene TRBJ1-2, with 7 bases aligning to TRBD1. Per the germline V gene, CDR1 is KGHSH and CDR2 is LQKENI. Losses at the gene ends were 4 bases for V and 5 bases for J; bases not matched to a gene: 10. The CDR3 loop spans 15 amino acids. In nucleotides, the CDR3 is TGTGCCAGCTCACACTCTGGGACAGTTTCTTATGGCTACACCTTC. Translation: CASSHSGTVSYGYTF.